One sample yielded the 32 T cell receptor beta chains listed below, sequenced in a study of T cell responses to AZD1222 COVID-19 vaccine. Method: immunoSEQ multiplex PCR; TCRdb's copy keeps in-frame clones and lacks some. The sample has 150,000 to 200,000 clones, roughly 93% seen once. Sequenced material: peripheral blood, taken on day 0 of AZD1222 vaccination. These receptor sequences come from an adult in good health.

This clone was seen only once. V is TRBV7-2 and J is TRBJ1-5, with a tentative D call TRBD1 (5 bases). Trimming shortened V by 4 bases and J by 1 base, and 5 bases separated the two germline ends. The V gene's germline CDR1 is SGHTA and CDR2 FQGNSA. There are 13 residues in the CDR3. CDR3 nucleotide sequence: TGTGCCAGCAGCTGGGACAGCAATCAGCCCCAGCATTTT. It specifies CASSWDSNQPQHF.

The chain is built from TRBV11-1 and TRBJ2-3; the D gene is possibly TRBD2 (6 bases). The CDR3 contains 16 residues. V shed 2 bases and J shed 1 base, with 13 bases lying between them. Germline assignment: CDR1 SGHAT and CDR2 FQDESV (reference sequence). The CDR3 protein is CASSLRFSSGTDTQYF. DNA of the CDR3: TGTGCCAGCAGCTTACGGTTTTCTAGCGGCACAGATACGCAGTATTTT.

V gene TRBV5-1 combines with J gene TRBJ1-2; 8 bases align to TRBD1. The CDR3 is 17 amino acids. Per the germline V gene, CDR1 is SGHRS and CDR2 is YFSETQ. Trimming removed 4 bases from V and 4 bases from J; junction bases left unmatched: 15. The CDR3 loop reads CASSHAGQGSSLYGYTF. The CDR3 DNA is TGCGCCAGCAGCCACGCTGGACAGGGTTCCTCCCTCTATGGCTACACCTTC.

This clone appeared a single time. The chain couples TRBV7-8 to TRBJ1-2; D gene unclear. This CDR3 comprises 13 residues. CDR1 is SGHVS and CDR2 is FQNEAQ in the germline V gene. V lost 4 bases, J lost 0 bases, and 6 bases lay in between. This CDR3 is CASSSNANYGYTF. CDR3 sequence (DNA): TGTGCCAGCAGCTCCAACGCTAACTATGGCTACACCTTC. The full variable domain, its missing parts supplied by reference TRBV7-8 and TRBJ1-2, is GAGVSQSPRYKVAKRGQDVALRCDPISGHVSLFWYQQALGQGPEFLTYFQNEAQLDKSGLPSDRFFAERPEGSVSTLKIQRTQQEDSAVYLCASSSNANYGYTFGSGTRLTVV.

The chain couples TRBV30 to TRBJ2-3; D uncertain. Trimming removed 4 bases at V and 0 bases at J, with 8 bases between. CDR3 length: 13 amino acids. Germline loops: CDR1 GTSNPN, CDR2 SVGIG (reference sequence). DNA for the CDR3: TGTGCCTGGATGGAAAAAAGCACAGATACGCAGTATTTT. This encodes CAWMEKSTDTQYF. The full variable domain, rest sourced from reference TRBV30 and TRBJ2-3, is SQTIHQWPATLVQPVGSPLSLECTVEGTSNPNLYWYRQAAGRGLQLLFYSVGIGQISSEVPQNLSASRPQDRQFILSSKKLLLSDSGFYLCAWMEKSTDTQYFGPGTRLTVL.

This clone was seen only a few times. J is TRBJ2-6 and V is TRBV27; D possibly corresponds to TRBD1 (5 bases). The V gene's germline CDR1 is MNHEY and CDR2 SMNVEV (reference sequence). V was clipped by 2 bases and J by 11 bases, with 10 bases between them. CDR3 length: 13 amino acids. This CDR3 reads CASSLLTGDVLTF. CDR3 DNA: TGTGCCAGCAGTTTACTCACAGGAGACGTCCTGACTTTC.

The chain uses TRBV6-2 or TRBV6-3 and TRBJ1-2, with no clear D. Germline V gene sequence: CDR1 MNHEY, CDR2 SVGEGT. Trimming shortened V by 2 bases and J by 0 bases, and 7 bases separated the two germline ends. The CDR3 length is 14 residues. The CDR3 sequence: CASSYSEANYGYTF. CDR3 bases: TGTGCCAGCAGTTACAGTGAAGCTAACTATGGCTACACCTTC.

The V call is TRBV7-3, the J call TRBJ2-1, with TRBD2 matching over 11 bases. There are 14 residues in the CDR3. Trimming took 9 bases from V and 1 from J; bases not matched to a gene: 2. CDR1 is SGHTA and CDR2 is FQGTGA in the germline V gene. This CDR3 reads CASGTSGSYNEQFF. CDR3 nucleotide sequence: TGTGCCAGTGGGACTAGCGGATCCTACAATGAGCAGTTCTTC.

V usage is TRBV30 and J usage is TRBJ2-2; D is uncertain. Germline CDR1 GTSNPN, CDR2 SVGIG (reference sequence). V dropped 1 base and J dropped 6 bases, with 15 bases sitting between them. This CDR3 has 15 amino acids. CDR3 loop: CAWSGSMSIPGELFF. CDR3 nucleotides: TGTGCCTGGAGTGGATCCATGAGCATCCCCGGGGAGCTGTTTTTT.

The chain carries TRBV6-1 and TRBJ1-6; D gene uncertain. CDR1 and CDR2 from the germline V gene are MNHNS and SASEGT. V lost 2 bases and J 8 bases, leaving 7 bases between the germline ends. This CDR3 contains 13 residues. In DNA, the CDR3 is TGTGCCAGCAGTGAATGGGGATATTCACCCCTCCACTTT. Encoded protein: CASSEWGYSPLHF.

The chain couples TRBV18 to TRBJ2-1, with TRBD2 as a possible D gene (6 bases). Trimming took off 4 bases at V and 7 bases at J, with 11 bases between the two ends. This CDR3 contains 13 residues. Germline assignment: CDR1 KGHSH and CDR2 LQKENI. The CDR3 DNA is TGTGCCAGCTCACTCAAGGCGGGAAATGAGCAGTTCTTC. Its protein product is CASSLKAGNEQFF.

The rearrangement joins TRBV28 to TRBJ2-1; 9 nucleotides match TRBD2. Germline CDR1 reads MDHEN; CDR2 reads SYDVKM. The CDR3 contains 15 residues. With V trimmed by 6 bases and J by 0 bases, 3 bases remained unmatched. In nucleotides, the CDR3 is TGTGCCAGCAGGCTAGCGGGGAGCTCCTACAATGAGCAGTTCTTC. This codes for CASRLAGSSYNEQFF.

The rearrangement uses TRBV11-2 and TRBJ1-5; D perhaps matches TRBD1 (5 bases). The germline CDR1 and CDR2 sequences are SGHAT and FQNNGV. The V gene lost 4 bases and the J gene lost 3 bases, with 10 bases spanning the gap. The CDR3 is 14 amino acids. CDR3 coding DNA: TGTGCCAGCAGCTCCCAGGGTTTCAATCAGCCCCAGCATTTT. This encodes CASSSQGFNQPQHF.

J is TRBJ2-3 and V is TRBV28; 8 bases agree with TRBD1. The length of the CDR3 is 14 residues. The germline V gene encodes CDR1 MDHEN and CDR2 SYDVKM. The junction had 9 bases not matched to a gene; V was cut back by 6 bases and J by 7 bases. CDR3 DNA sequence: TGTGCCAGCAGCTCCAGACAGGGGCAAAATACGCAGTATTTT. It is translated as CASSSRQGQNTQYF.

The table lists this clone with a count of one. V usage is TRBV5-1 and J usage is TRBJ2-1, with D maybe TRBD2 (6 bases). Germline CDR1 is SGHRS and CDR2 is YFSETQ. Trimming took 1 base from V and 10 from J, leaving 15 bases between them. CDR3 length equals 14 residues. The DNA of the CDR3 is TGCGCCAGCAGCTTGAGGGACCCTGGGGGGGAGCAGTTCTTC. Translating gives CASSLRDPGGEQFF.

This chain joins TRBV30 and TRBJ2-2; D not certain. V shed 0 bases and J shed 4 bases, with 9 bases lying between them. Germline V lookup: CDR1 GTSNPN, CDR2 SVGIG (reference sequence). The CDR3 loop spans 14 amino acids. The CDR3 is CAWSVRLATGELFF. CDR3 in DNA: TGTGCCTGGAGTGTACGGCTTGCCACCGGGGAGCTGTTTTTT.

The V call is TRBV11-2, the J call TRBJ2-7; D could derive from TRBD1 or TRBD2 (6 bases each). The CDR3 is 13 residues long. V lost 4 bases and J 10 bases, leaving 17 bases between the germline ends. Germline V CDR1 and CDR2: SGHAT, FQNNGV. The CDR3 DNA sequence: TGTGCCAGCAGCTCCCCCCGGGGGCGGGATCAGTACTTC. The encoded protein is CASSSPRGRDQYF.

The sample holds one count of this clone. The V gene is TRBV4-1, the J gene TRBJ1-1, with unresolved D. The germline gives CDR1 MGHRA, CDR2 YSYEKL. Between the trimmed V and J ends, which lost 3 bases and 4 bases, there was a span of 6 bases. The CDR3 loop spans 12 amino acids. This CDR3 reads CASSQAGTEAFF. In nucleotides, the CDR3 is TGCGCCAGCAGCCAGGCAGGCACTGAAGCTTTCTTT.

CDR3 region: CASSLIGGQPQHF. The CDR3, as DNA: TGTGCCAGCAGCCTTATCGGGGGTCAGCCCCAGCATTTT. V is TRBV28 and J is TRBJ1-5, with a weak D call TRBD1 (5 bases). The CDR3 length is 13 residues. The V end lost 6 bases, the J end lost 6 bases, and 12 bases lay between the germline ends. From germline, CDR1 is MDHEN and CDR2 SYDVKM.

This sequence joins TRBV4-2 and TRBJ2-2; D perhaps matches TRBD2 (6 bases). The CDR3 sequence is 16 residues long. Germline V gene sequence: CDR1 LGHNA, CDR2 YNFKEQ. V shed 0 bases and J shed 4 bases, with 12 bases lying between them. The CDR3 sequence: CASSQEMGLPTGELFF. CDR3 bases: TGTGCCAGCAGCCAAGAGATGGGACTCCCCACCGGGGAGCTGTTTTTT.

The chain couples TRBV27 to TRBJ2-7; D tentatively reads TRBD1 or TRBD2 (5 bases each). The CDR3 extends over 17 amino acids. V lost 5 bases, J lost 1 base, and 21 bases lay in between. The V gene's germline CDR1 is MNHEY and CDR2 SMNVEV (reference sequence). Written as DNA, the CDR3 is TGTGCCAGCAGTCCCTACCGAGGGGTCCGGGGATCCTACGAGCAGTACTTC. Translation gives CASSPYRGVRGSYEQYF.

V and J are TRBV9 and TRBJ1-6; D gene uncertain. Trimming pared 0 bases from V and 6 bases from J, leaving 7 bases between. Per the germline V gene, CDR1 is SGDLS and CDR2 is YYNGEE. This CDR3 is 14 amino acids long. This CDR3 reads CASSVEDLNSPLHF. In DNA, the CDR3 is TGTGCCAGCAGCGTAGAGGACCTTAATTCACCCCTCCACTTT.

This chain connects TRBV9 to TRBJ2-3, with unresolved D. This CDR3 comprises 14 residues. Per the germline V gene, CDR1 is SGDLS and CDR2 is YYNGEE. V gave up 0 bases and J gave up 0 bases, with 5 bases separating them. CDR3 bases: TGTGCCAGCAGCGTAGCGGGTAGCACAGATACGCAGTATTTT. Translated: CASSVAGSTDTQYF.

V usage is TRBV7-9 and J usage is TRBJ2-3; tentatively, D is TRBD2 (6 bases). CDR3 length: 19 amino acids. Between the trimmed V and J ends, which lost 3 bases and 2 bases, there was a span of 24 bases. Germline V gene sequence: CDR1 SEHNR, CDR2 FQNEAQ (reference sequence). The CDR3 DNA sequence: TGTGCCAGCAGCTTGACCCCTCGGTTAATAGCGGAGAACACAGATACGCAGTATTTT. Translating gives CASSLTPRLIAENTDTQYF.

The chain employs TRBV25-1 and TRBJ2-1; no reliable D call. Germline values: CDR1 MGHDK, CDR2 SYGVNS. V was clipped by 10 bases and J by 4 bases, with 5 bases between them. The CDR3 is 10 residues long. The CDR3: CATSYNEQFF. CDR3 bases: TGTGCCACCTCGTACAATGAGCAGTTCTTC.

The chain couples TRBV9 to TRBJ2-1; D is possibly TRBD2 (5 bases). V lost 0 bases and J 4 bases, leaving 11 bases between the germline ends. The V gene's germline CDR1 is SGDLS and CDR2 YYNGEE. The CDR3 totals 15 residues. The CDR3 sequence: CASSVDGNWYNEQFF. For the CDR3, the DNA is TGTGCCAGCAGCGTAGACGGGAATTGGTACAATGAGCAGTTCTTC.

This chain links TRBV7-2 with TRBJ2-7; a possible D gene is TRBD2 (5 bases). There are 11 residues in the CDR3. Trimming cost V 5 bases and J 7 bases, with 9 bases left between them. Germline assignment: CDR1 SGHTA and CDR2 FQGNSA. The CDR3, as DNA: TGTGCCAGCAGCCATCAGCGGGAGCAGTACTTC. Its protein product is CASSHQREQYF.

The chain employs TRBV11-2 and TRBJ2-3; 7 nucleotides agree with TRBD2. CDR1 is SGHAT, CDR2 FQNNGV, per germline. V gave up 7 bases and J gave up 3 bases; unmatched junction bases: 13. This CDR3 is built from 16 residues. CDR3 DNA: TGTGCCAGCACCCCCTCTCTTGGCGGGAGTACAGATACGCAGTATTTT. It specifies CASTPSLGGSTDTQYF.

The chain carries TRBV5-4 and TRBJ1-2, with 8 bases lining up with TRBD1. Germline CDR1 is SGHNT and CDR2 is YYREEE (reference sequence). The CDR3 sequence is 13 residues long. J gave up 7 bases and V 4 bases, and 6 bases lay outside the gene matches. CDR3 coding DNA: TGTGCCAGCAGCCCAACAGGGGGATTTGGCTACACCTTC. This encodes CASSPTGGFGYTF.

The chain uses TRBV30 and TRBJ1-6; 11 bases are shared with TRBD1. V was clipped by 0 bases and J by 11 bases; unmatched bases: 6. Per germline, CDR1 GTSNPN and CDR2 SVGIG (reference sequence). The CDR3 runs to 15 residues. The CDR3 sequence is CAWSVLGTGGTPLHF. CDR3 DNA sequence: TGTGCCTGGAGTGTACTCGGGACAGGGGGGACACCCCTCCACTTT. The full variable domain, in which reference TRBV30 and TRBJ1-6 provide the parts outside the CDR3, is SQTIHQWPATLVQPVGSPLSLECTVEGTSNPNLYWYRQAAGRGLQLLFYSVGIGQISSEVPQNLSASRPQDRQFILSSKKLLLSDSGFYLCAWSVLGTGGTPLHFGNGTRLTVT.

The chain couples TRBV21-1 to TRBJ1-2; TRBD1, the table's D call, was not compared with the DNA. TRBV21-1 is labeled a pseudogene. CDR3 length: 16 amino acids. In DNA form, the CDR3 reads TGTGCCAGCAGCAACCCGCCCCCGGGACAGGGTCCTGGCTACACCTTC. This encodes CASSNPPPGQGPGYTF.

In regard to this clone: The limits of the CDR3 on the DNA are not certain, so only TCRdb's listed CDR3 is given. The chain couples TRBV10-3 to TRBJ2-5. A total of 14 residues make up the CDR3, ends included. From germline, CDR1 is ENHRY and CDR2 SYGVKD. The CDR3 loop reads CAISTSGPGETQYF.